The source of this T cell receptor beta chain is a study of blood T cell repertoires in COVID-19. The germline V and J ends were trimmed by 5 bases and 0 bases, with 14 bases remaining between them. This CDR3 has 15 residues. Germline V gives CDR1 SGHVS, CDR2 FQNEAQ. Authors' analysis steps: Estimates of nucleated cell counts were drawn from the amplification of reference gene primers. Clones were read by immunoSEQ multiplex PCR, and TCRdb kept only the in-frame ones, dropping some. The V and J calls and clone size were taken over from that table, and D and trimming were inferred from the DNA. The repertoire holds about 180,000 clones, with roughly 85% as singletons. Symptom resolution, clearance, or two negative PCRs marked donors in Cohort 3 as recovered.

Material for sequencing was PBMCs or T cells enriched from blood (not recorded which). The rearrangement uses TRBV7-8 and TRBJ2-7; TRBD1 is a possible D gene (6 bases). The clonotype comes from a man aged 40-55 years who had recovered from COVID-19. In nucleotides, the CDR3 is TGTGCCAGCAGCCCCCGGGACACCTACTCCTACGAGCAGTACTTC. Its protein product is CASSPRDTYSYEQYF.